This record looks at one T cell receptor (beta chain) sequence and its context. Germline CDR1 and CDR2: LGHDT and YNNKEL (reference sequence). The CDR3 spans 18 residues. The ends were cut back, 8 bases at V and 4 bases at J, with 26 bases in the middle. This record belongs to a study of blood T cell repertoires in COVID-19. Study overall: From T cells, B-cell-depleted T cells, or PBMCs came the material, which was cDNA or gDNA.

Per the original methods: Amplification from reference gene primers served as the basis for estimated nucleated cell counts. This table comes from immunoSEQ multiplex PCR, and its TCRdb copy is limited to in-frame clones, with some not included. The V and J calls and clone size come from that table; D and trimming were worked out from the DNA. The sample has over 200,000 clones; about 91% are singletons. This receptor was taken from a woman in her 40s with acute or convalescent COVID-19. The V call is TRBV3-1 (or the pseudogene TRBV3-2), the J call TRBJ2-2, with D possibly matching TRBD2 (5 bases). Sample: peripheral blood. The CDR3 coding sequence is TGTGCCAGCCGCCCAAGGGATGGACTCCGGCAACTCACCGGGGAGCTGTTTTTT. Its translation: CASRPRDGLRQLTGELFF.